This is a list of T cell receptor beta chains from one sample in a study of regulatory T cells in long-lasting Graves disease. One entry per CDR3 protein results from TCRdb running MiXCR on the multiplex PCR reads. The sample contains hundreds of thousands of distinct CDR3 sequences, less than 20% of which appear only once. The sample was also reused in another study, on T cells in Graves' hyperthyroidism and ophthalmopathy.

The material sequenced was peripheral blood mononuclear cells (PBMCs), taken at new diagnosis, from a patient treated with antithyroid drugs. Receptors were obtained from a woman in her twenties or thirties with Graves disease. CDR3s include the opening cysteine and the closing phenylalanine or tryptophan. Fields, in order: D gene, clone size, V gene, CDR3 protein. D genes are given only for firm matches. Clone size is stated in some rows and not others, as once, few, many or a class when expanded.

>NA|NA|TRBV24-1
CATSDIAAQYF
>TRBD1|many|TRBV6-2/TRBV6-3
CAADLQGSYEQYF
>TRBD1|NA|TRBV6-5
CASSFDRVDEKLFF
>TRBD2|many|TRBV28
CASSPTTSGRAEQYF
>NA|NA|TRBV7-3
CASSLTVADTQYF
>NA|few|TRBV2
CASSPRQAAWGAFF
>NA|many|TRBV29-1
CSVEGRGTGELFF
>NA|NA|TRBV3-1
CASSQVQYYGYTF
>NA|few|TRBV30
CAWSKQINEKLFF
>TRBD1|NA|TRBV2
CASRSEQGANEKLFF
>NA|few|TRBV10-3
CAISPSTGSHEQYF
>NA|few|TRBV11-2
CASSPAGWGLNEQFF
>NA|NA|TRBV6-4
CASSPGYNYGYTF
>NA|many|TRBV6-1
CATRVGGDQPQHF
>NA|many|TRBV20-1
CSALFSGPQHF
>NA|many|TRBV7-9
CASSLDWEMVEAFF
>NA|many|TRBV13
CASGDQVGETQYF
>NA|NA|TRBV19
CASSPERAVYGYTF
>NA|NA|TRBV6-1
CASKGSGTGELFF
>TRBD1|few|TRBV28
CASSATGIDSPLHF
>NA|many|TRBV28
CASSLTGESYEQYF
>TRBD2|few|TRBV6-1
CASTDGLAGYNEQFF
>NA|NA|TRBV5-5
CAGSLSLGQPQHF
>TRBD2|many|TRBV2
CASSGSGSSEQYF
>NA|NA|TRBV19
CASMPGTPSNQPQHF
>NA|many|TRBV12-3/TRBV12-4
CASSTSPTDTQYF
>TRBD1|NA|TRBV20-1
CSALPGGTGGRDTQYF
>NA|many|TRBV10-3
CAISESFIGGEATQYF
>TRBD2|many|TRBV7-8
CASSLEVFVLAGLYNEQFF
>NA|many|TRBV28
CASSFTVRGSGELFF
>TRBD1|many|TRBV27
CASSLSQGARSYEQYF
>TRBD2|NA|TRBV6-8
CVSSSFGGTSDPYF
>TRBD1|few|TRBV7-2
CASSLVSPGGDTEAFF
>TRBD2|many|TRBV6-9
CASSYFGLAEETQYF
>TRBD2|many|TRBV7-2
CASTPAGVSYEQYF
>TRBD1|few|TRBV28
CASSPRQGWRNTIYF
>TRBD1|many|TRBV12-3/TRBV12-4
CASSSRQGPRGNEKLFF
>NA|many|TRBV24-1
CATSDGPGAYGYTF
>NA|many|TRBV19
CASSLSDPGWSNQPQHF
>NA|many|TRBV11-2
CASSLHNEQYF
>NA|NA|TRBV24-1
CATSDRNVGGLARTDTQYF
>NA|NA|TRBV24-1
CATSDSGQTYGYTF
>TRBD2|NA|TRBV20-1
CSARGDEGLAGVTYEQYF
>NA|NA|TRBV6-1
CASRSPTNEQFF
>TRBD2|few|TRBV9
CASASGSGSEQFF
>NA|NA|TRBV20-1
CSAGDTPGRTEAFF
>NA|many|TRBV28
CASSFKPRDSPLHF
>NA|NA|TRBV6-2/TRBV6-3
CASSYSGTVQETQYF
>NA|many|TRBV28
CASNGGSGYGYTF
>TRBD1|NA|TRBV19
CASTRQGADEAFF
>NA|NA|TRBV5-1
CASSLIRGYNEQFF